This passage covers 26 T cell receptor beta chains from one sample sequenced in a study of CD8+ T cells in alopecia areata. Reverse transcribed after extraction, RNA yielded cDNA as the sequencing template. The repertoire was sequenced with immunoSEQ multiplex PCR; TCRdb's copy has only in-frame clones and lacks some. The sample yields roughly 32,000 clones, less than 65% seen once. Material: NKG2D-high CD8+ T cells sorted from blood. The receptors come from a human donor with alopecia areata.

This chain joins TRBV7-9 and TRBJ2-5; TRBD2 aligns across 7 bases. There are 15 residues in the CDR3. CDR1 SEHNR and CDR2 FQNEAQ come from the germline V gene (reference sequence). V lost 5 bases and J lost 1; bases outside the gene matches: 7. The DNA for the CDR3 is TGTGCCAGCAGCCATCCTACGGGGGGCCAAGAGACCCAGTACTTC. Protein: CASSHPTGGQETQYF.

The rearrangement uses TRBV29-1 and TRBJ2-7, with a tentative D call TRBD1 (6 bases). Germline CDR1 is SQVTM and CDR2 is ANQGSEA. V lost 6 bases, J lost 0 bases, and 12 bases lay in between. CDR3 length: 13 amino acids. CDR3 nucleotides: TGCAGCGTCGAAACAGGGACCTCCTACGAGCAGTACTTC. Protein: CSVETGTSYEQYF.

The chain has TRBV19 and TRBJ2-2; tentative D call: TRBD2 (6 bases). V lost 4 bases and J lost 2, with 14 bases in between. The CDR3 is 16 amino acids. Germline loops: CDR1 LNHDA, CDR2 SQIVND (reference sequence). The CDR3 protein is CASSTMDGTNTGELFF. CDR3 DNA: TGTGCCAGTAGTACTATGGACGGGACTAACACCGGGGAGCTGTTTTTT.

CDR3: CASSPYNTPSYEQYF. The CDR3 DNA sequence: TGTGCCAGCAGCCCGTATAACACCCCATCCTACGAGCAGTACTTC. V usage is TRBV4-2 and J usage is TRBJ2-7; D unresolved. Germline V gene sequence: CDR1 LGHNA, CDR2 YNFKEQ. The CDR3 is made up of 15 amino acids. The ends were cut back, 4 bases at V and 1 base at J, with 14 bases in the middle.

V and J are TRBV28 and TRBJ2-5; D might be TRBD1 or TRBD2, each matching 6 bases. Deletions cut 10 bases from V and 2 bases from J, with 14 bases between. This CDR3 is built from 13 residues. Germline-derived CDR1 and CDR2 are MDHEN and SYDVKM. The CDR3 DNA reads TGTGCCAACGGGGGTAGGGGGCAAGAGACCCAGTACTTC. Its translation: CANGGRGQETQYF.

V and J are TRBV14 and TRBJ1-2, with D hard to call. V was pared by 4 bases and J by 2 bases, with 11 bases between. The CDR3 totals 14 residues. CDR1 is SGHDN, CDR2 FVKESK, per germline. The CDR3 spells CASSPWPGNYGYTF. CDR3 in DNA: TGTGCCAGCAGCCCCTGGCCGGGCAACTATGGCTACACCTTC.

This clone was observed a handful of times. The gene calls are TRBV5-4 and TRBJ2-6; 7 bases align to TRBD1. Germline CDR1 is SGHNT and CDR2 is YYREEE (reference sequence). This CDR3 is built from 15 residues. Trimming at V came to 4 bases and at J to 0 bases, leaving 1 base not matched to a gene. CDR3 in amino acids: CASSRTGSGANVLTF. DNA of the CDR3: TGTGCCAGCAGCAGGACAGGCTCTGGGGCCAACGTCCTGACTTTC.

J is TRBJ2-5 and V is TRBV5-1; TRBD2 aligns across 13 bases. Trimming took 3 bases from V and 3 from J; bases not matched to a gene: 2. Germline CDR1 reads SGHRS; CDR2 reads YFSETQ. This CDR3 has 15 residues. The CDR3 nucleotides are TGCGCCAGCAGCTGGGGGACTAGCGGGAAAGAGACCCAGTACTTC. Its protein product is CASSWGTSGKETQYF.

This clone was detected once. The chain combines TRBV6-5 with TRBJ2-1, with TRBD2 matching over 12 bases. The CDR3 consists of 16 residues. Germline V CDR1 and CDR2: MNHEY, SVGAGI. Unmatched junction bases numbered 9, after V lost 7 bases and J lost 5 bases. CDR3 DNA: TGTGCCAGCAATTATCTAGCGGGGGGGCCAGACAATGAGCAGTTCTTC. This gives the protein CASNYLAGGPDNEQFF.

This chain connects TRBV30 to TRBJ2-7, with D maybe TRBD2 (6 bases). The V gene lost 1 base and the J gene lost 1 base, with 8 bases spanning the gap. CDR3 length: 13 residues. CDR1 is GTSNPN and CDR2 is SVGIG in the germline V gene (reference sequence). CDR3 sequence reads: CAWSGGVSYEQYF. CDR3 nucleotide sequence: TGTGCCTGGAGTGGGGGGGTATCCTACGAGCAGTACTTC.

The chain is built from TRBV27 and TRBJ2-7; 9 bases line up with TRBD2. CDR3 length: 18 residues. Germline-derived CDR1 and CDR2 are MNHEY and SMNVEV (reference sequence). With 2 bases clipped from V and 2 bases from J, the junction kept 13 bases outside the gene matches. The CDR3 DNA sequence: TGTGCCAGCAGTTTAAACGGGCCCGAGATAGCGGGGGCCTACGAGCAGTACTTC. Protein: CASSLNGPEIAGAYEQYF.

As DNA, the CDR3 is TGTGCCAGCAGTTCCACAGGGATTTTTGAAAAACTGTTTTTT. Translating gives CASSSTGIFEKLFF. This chain uses TRBV27 with TRBJ1-4; a possible D gene is TRBD1 (6 bases). The CDR3 extends over 14 amino acids. The germline V gene has CDR1 MNHEY and CDR2 SMNVEV (reference sequence). V was trimmed by 4 bases and J by 7 bases, leaving 13 bases between them.

The chain's CDR3 is CASSFTSGRFDTQYF. CDR3 bases: TGTGCCAGCAGCTTTACTAGCGGGAGGTTTGATACGCAGTATTTT. V and J are TRBV7-2 and TRBJ2-3, with 12 bases identical to TRBD2. This CDR3 region has 15 residues. Trimming took 3 bases from V and 6 from J; bases not matched to a gene: 4. Germline lookup yields CDR1 SGHTA and CDR2 FQGNSA.

The CDR3 region has the DNA TGCAGCGTTGCACAGCCATACGAGCAGTACTTC. It codes for CSVAQPYEQYF. The rearrangement uses TRBV29-1 and TRBJ2-7, with D unclear. The CDR3 has 11 amino acids. Trimming removed 4 bases from V and 4 bases from J, with 8 bases in between. The V gene's germline CDR1 is SQVTM and CDR2 ANQGSEA.

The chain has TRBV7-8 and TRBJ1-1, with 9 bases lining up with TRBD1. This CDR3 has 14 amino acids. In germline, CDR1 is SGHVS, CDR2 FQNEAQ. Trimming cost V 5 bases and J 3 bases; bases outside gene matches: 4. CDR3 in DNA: TGTGCCAGCAGCCCACAGGGGGCTCACACTGAAGCTTTCTTT. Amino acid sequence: CASSPQGAHTEAFF.

The DNA for the CDR3 is TGTGCCAGTAGTATAGGATCATACAATGAGCAGTTCTTC. Translating gives CASSIGSYNEQFF. The genes are TRBV19 and TRBJ2-1, with no clear D. Germline CDR1 is LNHDA and CDR2 is SQIVND (reference sequence). Trimming pared 1 base from V and 4 bases from J, leaving 5 bases between. CDR3 length: 13 residues. Full variable domain (remainder filled in from reference TRBV19 and TRBJ2-1): DGGITQSPKYLFRKEGQNVTLSCEQNLNHDAMYWYRQDPGQGLRLIYYSQIVNDFQKGDIAEGYSVSREKKESFPLTVTSAQKNPTAFYLCASSIGSYNEQFFGPGTRLTVL.

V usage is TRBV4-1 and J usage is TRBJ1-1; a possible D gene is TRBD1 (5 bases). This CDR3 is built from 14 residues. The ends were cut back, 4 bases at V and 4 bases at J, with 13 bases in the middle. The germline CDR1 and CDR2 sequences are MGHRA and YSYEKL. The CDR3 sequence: CASSLQGVGTEAFF. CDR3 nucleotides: TGCGCCAGCAGCCTGCAGGGCGTTGGCACTGAAGCTTTCTTT.

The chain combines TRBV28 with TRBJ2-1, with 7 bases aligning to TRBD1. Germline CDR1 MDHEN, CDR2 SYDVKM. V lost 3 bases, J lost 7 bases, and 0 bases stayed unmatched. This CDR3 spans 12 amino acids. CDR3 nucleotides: TGTGCCAGCAGTTTGACAGGGAATGAGCAGTTCTTC. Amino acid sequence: CASSLTGNEQFF. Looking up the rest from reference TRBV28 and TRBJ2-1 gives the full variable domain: DVKVTQSSRYLVKRTGEKVFLECVQDMDHENMFWYRQDPGLGLRLIYFSYDVKMKEKGDIPEGYSVSREKKERFSLILESASTNQTSMYLCASSLTGNEQFFGPGTRLTVL.

Written as DNA, the CDR3 is TGTGCCTGGAGTCCCTCGGGGGGGGGCAATGAGCAGTTCTTC. Protein: CAWSPSGGGNEQFF. V usage is TRBV30 and J usage is TRBJ2-1, with 8 bases identical to TRBD2. The V gene end was trimmed by 2 bases and the J gene end by 6 bases; junction bases not matched to a gene: 6. CDR1 and CDR2 from the germline V gene are GTSNPN and SVGIG (reference sequence). CDR3 length: 14 residues.

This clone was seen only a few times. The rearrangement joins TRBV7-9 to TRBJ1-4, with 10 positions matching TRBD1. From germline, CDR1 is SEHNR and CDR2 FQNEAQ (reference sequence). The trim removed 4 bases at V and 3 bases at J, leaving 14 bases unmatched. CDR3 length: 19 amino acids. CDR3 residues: CASSSTRDRGLRANEKLFF. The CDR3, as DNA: TGTGCCAGCAGCTCTACCCGGGACAGGGGCTTGAGGGCTAATGAAAAACTGTTTTTT.

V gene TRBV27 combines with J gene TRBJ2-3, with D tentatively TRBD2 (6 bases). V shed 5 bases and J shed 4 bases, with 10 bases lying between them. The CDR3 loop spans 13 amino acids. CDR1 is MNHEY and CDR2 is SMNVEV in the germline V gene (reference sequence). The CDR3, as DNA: TGTGCCAGCAGTGGGATAGCGGCAGATACGCAGTATTTT. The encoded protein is CASSGIAADTQYF.

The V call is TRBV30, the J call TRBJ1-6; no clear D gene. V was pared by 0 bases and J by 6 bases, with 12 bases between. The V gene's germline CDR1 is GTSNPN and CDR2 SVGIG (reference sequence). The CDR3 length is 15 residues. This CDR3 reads CAWSVLSQFNSPLHF. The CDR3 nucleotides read TGTGCCTGGAGTGTACTATCACAGTTTAATTCACCCCTCCACTTT.

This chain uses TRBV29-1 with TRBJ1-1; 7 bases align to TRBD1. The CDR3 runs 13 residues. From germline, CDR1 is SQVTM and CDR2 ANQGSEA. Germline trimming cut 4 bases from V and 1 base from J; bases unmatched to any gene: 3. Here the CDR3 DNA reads TGCAGCGTTGGAGGGACAGAGAACACTGAAGCTTTCTTT. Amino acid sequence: CSVGGTENTEAFF.

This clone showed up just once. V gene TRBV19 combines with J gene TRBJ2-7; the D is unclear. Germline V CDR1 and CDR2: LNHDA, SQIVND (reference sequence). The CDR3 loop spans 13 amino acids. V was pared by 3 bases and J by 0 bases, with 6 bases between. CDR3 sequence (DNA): TGTGCCAGTAGTATGGTGGGCTCCTACGAGCAGTACTTC. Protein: CASSMVGSYEQYF.

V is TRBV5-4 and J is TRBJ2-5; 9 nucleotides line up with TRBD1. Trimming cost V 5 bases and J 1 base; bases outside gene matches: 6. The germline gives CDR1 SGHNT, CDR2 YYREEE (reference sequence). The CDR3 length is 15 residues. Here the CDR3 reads CASREWDRAQETQYF. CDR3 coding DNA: TGTGCCAGCAGGGAATGGGACAGGGCCCAAGAGACCCAGTACTTC.

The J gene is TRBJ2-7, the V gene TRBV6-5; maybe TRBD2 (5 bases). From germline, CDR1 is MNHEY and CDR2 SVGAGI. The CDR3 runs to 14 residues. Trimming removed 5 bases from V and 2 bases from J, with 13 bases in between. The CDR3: CASSRLSGTYEQYF. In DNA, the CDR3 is TGTGCCAGCAGTCGATTATCGGGGACCTACGAGCAGTACTTC.